This TCR beta chain was sequenced in a study of blood T cell repertoires in COVID-19. Trimming shortened V by 6 bases and J by 2 bases, and 14 bases separated the two germline ends. This CDR3 has 13 residues. Per the germline V gene, CDR1 is SQVTM and CDR2 is ANQGSEA. Per the original data handling: Amplified reference gene primers provided the basis for estimating nucleated cell counts. Here immunoSEQ multiplex PCR was the method, and the copy in TCRdb shows in-frame clones only, minus some. V and J calls and clone size are copied from that table; D and trimming were computed from the DNA. The data hold about 75,000 clones, with 85% to 90% observed a single time.

This chain uses TRBV29-1 with TRBJ2-7; a possible D gene is TRBD2 (6 bases). This sequence originates from a human donor in a cohort sampled during active COVID-19. Sequenced material: peripheral blood. CDR3 coding DNA: TGCAGCGTACCGGCCGGGAGTACCTACGAGCAGTACTTC. This sequence encodes CSVPAGSTYEQYF.